This T cell receptor (beta chain) was recovered during a study of technical replicates of blood from several donors. This CDR3 region has 14 residues. Per the germline V gene, CDR1 is SGHVS and CDR2 is FQNEAQ. V was pared by 1 base and J by 4 bases, with 10 bases between. Sequencing used immunoSEQ multiplex PCR; TCRdb keeps in-frame clones, though not all of them. The profile shows 65,000 to 90,000 clones, approximately 93% of them singletons. V and J are TRBV7-8 and TRBJ1-1; no reliable D call. This clonotype originated in a human donor in good health. The sequenced material came from T cells isolated from PBMCs. For the CDR3, the DNA is TGTGCCAGCAGCTTAGGCCGGGGAGTCACTGAAGCTTTCTTT. It is translated as CASSLGRGVTEAFF.